The entry below describes one TCR beta chain. This CDR3 contains 16 residues. Germline trimming cut 4 bases from V and 3 bases from J; bases unmatched to any gene: 9. Germline V CDR1 and CDR2: SGHDT, YYEEEE. The data stem from a study of blood T cell repertoires in COVID-19. Study in general: PBMCs, B-cell-depleted T cells, or T cells provided the cDNA or gDNA that made up the material.

The assay was immunoSEQ multiplex PCR, and TCRdb's table has in-frame clones only and misses some. The sample consists of tens of thousands of clones, under 85% of them appearing once. Material: peripheral blood. The TCR was taken from a human donor in a cohort sampled during active COVID-19. The chain carries TRBV5-6 and TRBJ1-4; 7 bases agree with TRBD1. CDR3 DNA: TGTGCCAGCAGCCGACGGCCCGACAGGGCTAATGAAAAACTGTTTTTT. Translating gives CASSRRPDRANEKLFF.